These 25 T cell receptor beta chains were all obtained from the same sample, sequenced in a study of Graves' ophthalmopathy and Graves' hyperthyroidism. Amplified material comprised TCR beta CDR3 regions derived from RNA transcripts. An initial RT-PCR round employing HTBI primers preceded a second-round multiplex PCR. MiXCR was run by TCRdb on the multiplex PCR reads, yielding one entry per CDR3 protein. The sample carries around 660,000 distinct CDR3 sequences, 35% to 50% recorded once. The sample consisted of peripheral blood. The source is an adult man with Graves' ophthalmopathy.

The genes are TRBV13 and TRBJ1-6; 8 bases map to TRBD1. The germline V gene has CDR1 PRHDT and CDR2 FYEKMQ (reference sequence). V dropped 9 bases and J dropped 7; count of bases not matched to a gene: 5. CDR3 length: 13 amino acids. CDR3 sequence (DNA): TGTGCCAGACGCGGACAGGGAAATTCACCCCTCCACTTT. This sequence encodes CARRGQGNSPLHF.

This clonotype was observed many times. The chain has TRBV6-6 and TRBJ1-5, with D possibly being TRBD1 (5 bases). The germline V and J ends were trimmed by 0 bases and 7 bases, with 13 bases remaining between them. CDR1 is MNHNY, CDR2 SVGAGI, per germline (reference sequence). The CDR3 contains 15 residues. The CDR3 protein is CASSYSSQGGQPQHF. The DNA of the CDR3 is TGTGCCAGCAGTTACTCGAGTCAGGGTGGCCAGCCCCAGCATTTT.

A word on this clonotype: A much bigger clone sits one base away, suggesting this may be a read error. The chain uses TRBV19 and TRBJ1-4, with D perhaps TRBD1 (6 bases). The CDR3 totals 17 residues. CDR1 and CDR2 from the germline V gene are LNHDA and SQIVND (reference sequence). DNA of the CDR3: TGTGCCAGTAGTATGGGGGGGGTGGGGGCGAAAGCTGAAGAACTGTTTTTT. It translates to CASSMGGVGAKAEELFF. The complete variable domain, with remaining parts taken from reference TRBV19 and TRBJ1-4, reads DGGITQSPKYLFRKEGQNVTLSCEQNLNHDAMYWYRQDPGQGLRLIYYSQIVNDFQKGDIAEGYSVSREKKESFPLTVTSAQKNPTAFYLCASSMGGVGAKAEELFFGSGTQLSVL.

The chain has TRBV7-6 and TRBJ1-2; D unclear. Germline V gene lookup returns CDR1 SGHVS and CDR2 FNYEAQ. This CDR3 region has 13 residues. Trimming shortened V by 4 bases and J by 5 bases, and 11 bases separated the two germline ends. The CDR3 DNA reads TGTGCCAGCAGCTCCCGCCCGGGTTATGGCTACACCTTC. Encoded protein: CASSSRPGYGYTF. Using reference TRBV7-6 and TRBJ1-2 for the parts outside the CDR3, the full variable domain is GAGVSQSPRYKVTKRGQDVALRCDPISGHVSLYWYRQALGQGPEFLTYFNYEAQQDKSGLPNDRFSAERPEGSISTLTIQRTEQRDSAMYRCASSSRPGYGYTFGSGTRLTVV.

The chain employs TRBV7-2 and TRBJ1-2, with TRBD1 matching over 10 bases. The CDR3 runs to 16 residues. Trimming removed 0 bases from V and 4 bases from J; junction bases left unmatched: 5. Germline values: CDR1 SGHTA, CDR2 FQGNSA. As DNA, the CDR3 is TGTGCCAGCAGCTTAGCCTCGGGACAGGGGAGCTATGGCTACACCTTC. Its translation is CASSLASGQGSYGYTF. The variable domain in full, completed from reference TRBV7-2 and TRBJ1-2, reads GAGVSQSPSNKVTEKGKDVELRCDPISGHTALYWYRQSLGQGLEFLIYFQGNSAPDKSGLPSDRFSAERTGGSVSTLTIQRTQQEDSAVYLCASSLASGQGSYGYTFGSGTRLTVV.

Concerning this clonotype: The junction departs from germline at one end; a sequencing error may be responsible. The chain combines TRBV5-1 with TRBJ2-2; no reliable D call. The CDR3 totals 15 residues. Germline CDR1 and CDR2: SGHRS and YFSETQ. The CDR3 loop reads CASSLGSQINVWLFF. In DNA form, the CDR3 reads TGTGCCAGCAGCCTCGGGTCCCAGATAAACGTTTGGCTGTTTTTT.

The chain carries TRBV11-1 and TRBJ2-5; 13 bases agree with TRBD2. The last part of the DNA fits TRBJ2-1 better; the J call may be wrong. The germline V gene encodes CDR1 SGHAT and CDR2 FQDESV (reference sequence). The CDR3 loop spans 15 amino acids. CDR3 loop: CASSATSGRAVEQFF. The CDR3 region has the DNA TGTGCCAGCAGCGCCACTAGCGGGAGGGCCGTTGAGCAGTTCTTC.

In its sample, this clonotype was seen many times. The chain recombines TRBV7-2 with TRBJ2-7; tentatively, D is TRBD1 (6 bases). The V end lost 2 bases, the J end lost 3 bases, and 14 bases lay between the germline ends. Germline V gives CDR1 SGHTA, CDR2 FQGNSA. The CDR3 contains 15 residues. CDR3 in DNA: TGTGCCAGCAGCTTACGGCAGGGGACCAACTACGAGCAGTACTTC. Residues: CASSLRQGTNYEQYF.

This clonotype was counted a few times. This rearrangement joins TRBV5-1 to TRBJ2-7; unclear D gene. Looked up from germline, CDR1 is SGHRS and CDR2 is YFSETQ. This CDR3 is 13 amino acids long. Between the trimmed V and J ends, which lost 2 bases and 5 bases, there was a span of 11 bases. CDR3 sequence: CASSFEAHHEQYF. The CDR3 DNA sequence: TGCGCCAGCAGCTTCGAGGCGCACCACGAGCAGTACTTC.

This clonotype was seen at least ten times. V gene TRBV9 combines with J gene TRBJ2-7; 8 bases agree with TRBD1. CDR3 length equals 15 residues. Germline V gene lookup returns CDR1 SGDLS and CDR2 YYNGEE. V lost 4 bases and J lost 2; bases outside the gene matches: 8. Here the CDR3 reads CASSPTGAITYEQYF. CDR3 nucleotide sequence: TGTGCCAGCAGCCCGACAGGGGCCATAACCTACGAGCAGTACTTC.

In its sample, this clonotype was seen a few times. The genes are TRBV4-2 and TRBJ1-5; D is possibly TRBD1 (5 bases). Germline CDR1 and CDR2: LGHNA and YNFKEQ. V gave up 3 bases and J gave up 2 bases, with 8 bases separating them. The CDR3 contains 14 residues. CDR3 amino acids: CASSQGLGNQPQHF. The DNA of the CDR3 is TGTGCCAGCAGCCAGGGACTTGGCAATCAGCCCCAGCATTTT.

This clonotype occurred many times. V is TRBV7-9 and J is TRBJ2-5; a possible D gene is TRBD1 (5 bases). V lost 2 bases, J lost 1 base, and 5 bases lay in between. Germline lookup yields CDR1 SEHNR and CDR2 FQNEAQ (reference sequence). This CDR3 region has 13 residues. CDR3 protein: CASSLQGQETQYF. As DNA, the CDR3 is TGTGCCAGCAGCTTACAGGGCCAAGAGACCCAGTACTTC. Full variable domain (missing parts from reference TRBV7-9 and TRBJ2-5): DTGVSQNPRHKITKRGQNVTFRCDPISEHNRLYWYRQTLGQGPEFLTYFQNEAQLEKSRLLSDRFSAERPKGSFSTLEIQRTEQGDSAMYLCASSLQGQETQYFGPGTRLLVL.

This clonotype has a count of ten or more. Germline is not matched at one junction end, which may reflect a read error. V gene TRBV12-3 or TRBV12-4 combines with J gene TRBJ2-5, with TRBD1 as a possible D gene (6 bases). This CDR3 has 12 amino acids. The CDR3 is CASTLGGETQYF. The CDR3 region has the DNA TGTGCCAGCACTTTAGGGGGAGAGACCCAGTACTTC.

The sample holds many counts of this clonotype. The rearrangement uses TRBV7-9 and TRBJ1-6; 9 positions match TRBD1. The CDR3 loop spans 15 amino acids. V shed 1 base and J 9 bases; nucleotides not matched to a gene: 4. CDR1 and CDR2 (germline): SEHNR, FQNEAQ (reference sequence). CDR3 bases: TGTGCCAGCAGCTTAGGGACAGGGGATTCTTCACCCCTCCACTTT. Its translation: CASSLGTGDSSPLHF.

Concerning this clonotype itself: Possible read error: a much larger clone is one base away. The J gene is TRBJ1-2, the V gene TRBV2; D is undetermined. From germline, CDR1 is SNHLY and CDR2 FYNNEI. V was trimmed by 4 bases and J by 8 bases, leaving 14 bases between them. The CDR3 contains 13 residues. The DNA of the CDR3 is TGTGCCAGCAGTGGGGAGAGTCCGGACGGCTACACCTTC. Its translation: CASSGESPDGYTF.

This clonotype occurred many times. V gene TRBV27 combines with J gene TRBJ1-4, with no clear D. The germline V gene has CDR1 MNHEY and CDR2 SMNVEV (reference sequence). The CDR3 runs to 13 residues. Trimming left V 5 bases short and J 2 bases short, with 6 bases between. The CDR3 coding sequence is TGTGCCAGCAGTACCGGGACTAATGAAAAACTGTTTTTT. Translated, it gives CASSTGTNEKLFF.

The chain combines TRBV5-4 with TRBJ2-7; 9 bases map to TRBD1. V trimming: 5 bases; J trimming: 5 bases; junction bases outside the gene matches: 8. Germline assignment: CDR1 SGHNT and CDR2 YYREEE (reference sequence). This CDR3 contains 14 residues. DNA of the CDR3: TGTGCCAGCAGTTTAGGGACAGGGCAGAACGAGCAGTACTTC. Translation gives CASSLGTGQNEQYF.

The chain uses TRBV7-9 and TRBJ2-5; 8 nucleotides agree with TRBD1. Trimming cost V 4 bases and J 5 bases; bases outside gene matches: 6. CDR1 SEHNR and CDR2 FQNEAQ come from the germline V gene (reference sequence). The CDR3 covers 14 residues. The CDR3 coding sequence is TGTGCCAGCAGCTGGACAGGGAGTTGGGAGACCCAGTACTTC. Translated: CASSWTGSWETQYF.

This clonotype showed up many times. The chain is built from TRBV12-3 or TRBV12-4 and TRBJ1-1, with D hard to call. This CDR3 contains 15 residues. Trimming left V 3 bases short and J 11 bases short, with 22 bases between. The CDR3 DNA reads as TGTGCCAGCAGTTTGGGAAGGTCCCTCCCCTTTGAGGCTTTCTTT. It yields the protein CASSLGRSLPFEAFF.

The V and J genes are TRBV7-8 and TRBJ2-7; TRBD2 matches at 9 bases. Germline values: CDR1 SGHVS, CDR2 FQNEAQ. This CDR3 spans 16 amino acids. J was trimmed by 3 bases and V by 1 base; bases with no gene match: 7. The CDR3 here is CASSLGPRGGIYEQYF. CDR3 DNA sequence: TGTGCCAGCAGCTTAGGACCGCGGGGGGGAATCTACGAGCAGTACTTC.

The table lists this clonotype with many counts. The chain couples TRBV14 to TRBJ1-4; 9 nucleotides agree with TRBD1. Trimming took 1 base from V and 8 from J; bases not matched to a gene: 5. The CDR3 is 15 residues long. Germline V gives CDR1 SGHDN, CDR2 FVKESK. The CDR3 nucleotides read TGTGCCAGCAGCCAAGTGAGGGACAGGGCAGAAAAACTGTTTTTT. Its protein product is CASSQVRDRAEKLFF.

This clonotype appeared a few times. The CDR3 region has the DNA TGTGCCATCAGGATTAGCGGGCGTTACGAGCAGTACTTC. This sequence encodes CAIRISGRYEQYF. This chain connects TRBV10-3 to TRBJ2-7; 7 bases fit TRBD2. Germline trimming cut 6 bases from V and 4 bases from J; bases unmatched to any gene: 6. This CDR3 spans 13 amino acids. The germline V gene has CDR1 ENHRY and CDR2 SYGVKD.

This chain connects TRBV10-3 to TRBJ2-5; a weak D match, TRBD1 (6 bases). This CDR3 contains 16 residues. The V and J ends lost 3 bases and 2 bases respectively, with 16 bases between them. Germline assignment: CDR1 ENHRY and CDR2 SYGVKD. The CDR3 spells CAISDTLAGAQETQYF. CDR3 nucleotides: TGTGCCATCAGTGACACGCTAGCAGGGGCTCAAGAGACCCAGTACTTC.

The sample holds a few counts of this clonotype. The CDR3 is CSVGGGLAERDTQYF. In DNA, the CDR3 is TGCAGCGTCGGAGGAGGACTAGCGGAAAGAGATACGCAGTATTTT. This sequence joins TRBV29-1 and TRBJ2-3; TRBD2 matches at 10 bases. This CDR3 is 15 amino acids long. From germline, CDR1 is SQVTM and CDR2 ANQGSEA. V lost 6 bases and J lost 5; bases outside the gene matches: 11.

This clonotype showed up just a few times. The V gene is TRBV6-5, the J gene TRBJ1-5, with D possibly matching TRBD1 (5 bases). The V gene lost 4 bases and the J gene lost 5 bases, with 15 bases spanning the gap. Germline loops: CDR1 MNHEY, CDR2 SVGAGI. CDR3 length: 15 amino acids. In nucleotides, the CDR3 is TGTGCCAGCAGTTCGCCAGGGAGGAGGGATCAGCCCCAGCATTTT. This sequence encodes CASSSPGRRDQPQHF.